One and the same sample provided the 22 T cell receptor beta chains below, sequenced in a study of blood T cell repertoires in COVID-19. TCRdb keeps only in-frame clones here, not all; method: immunoSEQ multiplex PCR. The data contain around 100,000 clones, approximately 85% of them singletons. Sequenced input: peripheral blood. The receptors were sampled from a man aged 40-50 years with acute or convalescent COVID-19.

The chain joins TRBV15 to TRBJ1-1; a possible D gene is TRBD1 (5 bases). V was pared by 0 bases and J by 6 bases, with 11 bases between. Germline V gene lookup returns CDR1 LNHNV and CDR2 YYDKDF (reference sequence). CDR3 length equals 14 residues. In DNA form, the CDR3 reads TGTGCCACCAGCAGAGATCGGGGGGACGCTGAAGCTTTCTTT. Encoded protein: CATSRDRGDAEAFF.

The chain couples TRBV19 to TRBJ1-2; D unresolved. Trimming stripped 6 bases from V and 4 bases from J, with 9 bases between. The length of the CDR3 is 12 residues. In germline, CDR1 is LNHDA, CDR2 SQIVND (reference sequence). The CDR3 sequence is CASSSTGYGYTF. For the CDR3, the DNA is TGTGCCAGTAGCTCTACGGGCTATGGCTACACCTTC.

The CDR3 sequence: CASSLADRGNQPQHF. CDR3 DNA: TGTGCCAGCTCCCTTGCAGACAGGGGCAATCAGCCCCAGCATTTT. The gene calls are TRBV18 and TRBJ1-5; 7 bases are shared with TRBD1. Trimming cost V 6 bases and J 2 bases; bases outside gene matches: 7. Germline lookup yields CDR1 KGHSH and CDR2 LQKENI. This CDR3 spans 15 amino acids.

This sequence joins TRBV12-3 or TRBV12-4 and TRBJ1-1; D unresolved. Trimming shortened V by 6 bases and J by 0 bases, and 8 bases separated the two germline ends. There are 13 residues in the CDR3. CDR3 sequence reads: CASSFVLNTEAFF. DNA for the CDR3: TGTGCCAGCAGCTTCGTTTTGAACACTGAAGCTTTCTTT.

This clone came up a few times. CDR3 sequence reads: CASRNRKRLAGHYNTGELFF. CDR3 DNA sequence: TGTGCCAGCAGAAATCGAAAACGTCTAGCGGGACACTATAACACCGGGGAGCTGTTTTTT. This rearrangement joins TRBV28 to TRBJ2-2; TRBD2 matches at 9 bases. With 6 bases clipped from V and 2 bases from J, the junction kept 19 bases outside the gene matches. Looked up from germline, CDR1 is MDHEN and CDR2 is SYDVKM. The CDR3 is made up of 20 amino acids.

The chain is built from TRBV30 and TRBJ1-5; D remains unclear. This CDR3 comprises 13 residues. Between the trimmed V and J ends, which lost 2 bases and 1 base, there was a span of 6 bases. Germline lookup yields CDR1 GTSNPN and CDR2 SVGIG (reference sequence). In DNA, the CDR3 is TGTGCCTGGAGTCTACGAAGCAATCAGCCCCAGCATTTT. Its translation is CAWSLRSNQPQHF.

The chain employs TRBV27 and TRBJ2-7, with TRBD2 identical over 8 bases. J gave up 3 bases and V 11 bases, and 12 bases lay outside the gene matches. The CDR3 runs 14 residues. Germline loops: CDR1 MNHEY, CDR2 SMNVEV (reference sequence). The CDR3 loop reads CAAKPGLGNYEQYF. CDR3 bases: TGTGCCGCCAAACCGGGACTAGGTAACTACGAGCAGTACTTC.

The rearrangement joins TRBV19 to TRBJ2-7; 8 bases are a match to TRBD1. The V gene's germline CDR1 is LNHDA and CDR2 SQIVND (reference sequence). Trimming at V came to 9 bases and at J to 2 bases, leaving 6 bases not matched to a gene. The CDR3 is 13 amino acids. The CDR3 loop reads CASGRTGTYEQYF. CDR3 nucleotides: TGTGCCAGCGGACGGACAGGGACCTACGAGCAGTACTTC.

This chain connects TRBV30 to TRBJ1-2; TRBD1 matches at 8 bases. The CDR3 contains 14 residues. The V gene's germline CDR1 is GTSNPN and CDR2 SVGIG (reference sequence). V was pared by 1 base and J by 6 bases, with 7 bases of the junction left unmatched. The CDR3 region has the DNA TGTGCCTGGAGTGCCTACAGGGGGGGGGATGGCTACACCTTC. Protein: CAWSAYRGGDGYTF.

Note on this clone: This sample also contains other DNA sequences that code for the same CDR3. This chain connects TRBV12-3 or TRBV12-4 to TRBJ1-1; the D is unclear. The CDR3 loop spans 12 amino acids. V was cut by 8 bases and J by 1 base, with 8 bases left in between. DNA of the CDR3: TGTGCCAGCTCCTGGCAGAACACTGAAGCTTTCTTT. Residues: CASSWQNTEAFF.

CDR3 residues: CASSLYRVNEQFF. The CDR3, as DNA: TGTGCCAGCAGCTTGTACAGGGTCAATGAGCAGTTCTTC. V gene TRBV11-2 combines with J gene TRBJ2-1, with TRBD1 as a possible D gene (6 bases). The germline gives CDR1 SGHAT, CDR2 FQNNGV. Trimming took 3 bases from V and 6 from J, leaving 9 bases between them. CDR3 length: 13 amino acids.

The rearrangement uses TRBV2 and TRBJ1-1, with 8 bases lining up with TRBD1. Trimming removed 5 bases from V and 4 bases from J; junction bases left unmatched: 6. The CDR3 is 14 residues long. The germline gives CDR1 SNHLY, CDR2 FYNNEI. The CDR3 sequence is CASSRDRGSTEAFF. The CDR3 nucleotides read TGTGCCAGCAGTCGAGACAGGGGTTCCACTGAAGCTTTCTTT.

This clone was seen only a few times. The chain links TRBV27 to TRBJ2-3; a possible D gene is TRBD2 (5 bases). The germline V gene has CDR1 MNHEY and CDR2 SMNVEV (reference sequence). Between the trimmed V and J ends, which lost 0 bases and 0 bases, there was a span of 7 bases. This CDR3 comprises 15 residues. The CDR3 sequence is CASSLSTGSTDTQYF. For the CDR3, the DNA is TGTGCCAGCAGTTTATCGACGGGGAGCACAGATACGCAGTATTTT.

The rearrangement uses TRBV4-2 and TRBJ2-2; 10 bases match TRBD2. CDR3 length: 19 residues. V lost 4 bases to trimming and J lost 0 bases; unmatched junction nucleotides: 11. Germline V lookup: CDR1 LGHNA, CDR2 YNFKEQ. The CDR3 protein is CASSRNLASGGANTGELFF. The DNA for the CDR3 is TGTGCCAGCAGCCGAAATCTGGCTAGCGGGGGTGCGAACACCGGGGAGCTGTTTTTT.

The CDR3 region is CASSLKGLREKLFF. The CDR3 nucleotides are TGTGCCAGCAGTTTAAAGGGACTCAGGGAAAAACTGTTTTTT. The V gene is TRBV28, the J gene TRBJ1-4; D may be TRBD1 (5 bases). Trimming removed 2 bases from V and 8 bases from J, with 12 bases in between. The germline V gene encodes CDR1 MDHEN and CDR2 SYDVKM. The length of the CDR3 is 14 residues.

V usage is TRBV12-3 or TRBV12-4 and J usage is TRBJ1-2, with D uncertain. The CDR3 consists of 13 residues. Trimming shortened V by 7 bases and J by 4 bases, and 13 bases separated the two germline ends. The CDR3 region is CASTQQVIYGYTF. CDR3 in DNA: TGTGCCAGCACACAGCAGGTTATCTATGGCTACACCTTC.

CDR3: CASSDGGQGKDGYTF. The CDR3 DNA reads as TGTGCCAGCAGTGATGGCGGACAGGGTAAGGATGGCTACACCTTC. The genes are TRBV2 and TRBJ1-2; 8 positions agree with TRBD1. The germline gives CDR1 SNHLY, CDR2 FYNNEI. The V gene end was trimmed by 3 bases and the J gene end by 6 bases; junction bases not matched to a gene: 9. This CDR3 contains 15 residues.

The chain uses TRBV7-6 and TRBJ2-3; the match to TRBD1 covers 8 bases. The CDR3 length is 18 residues. Germline lookup yields CDR1 SGHVS and CDR2 FNYEAQ. With 0 bases clipped from V and 0 bases from J, the junction kept 8 bases outside the gene matches. CDR3 bases: TGTGCCAGCAGCTTAGCGCAAGGACAGGGTTCTAGCACAGATACGCAGTATTTT. Translation gives CASSLAQGQGSSTDTQYF.

The chain combines TRBV19 with TRBJ1-1; D gene unclear. This CDR3 has 14 amino acids. V was clipped by 5 bases and J by 0 bases, with 10 bases between them. Looked up from germline, CDR1 is LNHDA and CDR2 is SQIVND (reference sequence). In nucleotides, the CDR3 is TGTGCCAGTAGTGTTCGGTGGTTGAACACTGAAGCTTTCTTT. This codes for CASSVRWLNTEAFF.

The V call is TRBV6-5, the J call TRBJ2-1; 8 bases match TRBD1. This CDR3 spans 14 amino acids. With 8 bases clipped from V and 9 bases from J, the junction kept 12 bases outside the gene matches. CDR1 MNHEY and CDR2 SVGAGI come from the germline V gene. The CDR3 region has the DNA TGTGCCAGCGGGTGGGGACAGGAGAGTGGTGAGCAGTTCTTC. Amino acids: CASGWGQESGEQFF.

This clone was seen a handful of times. This sequence joins TRBV2 and TRBJ2-5, with TRBD1 matching over 12 bases. The CDR3 loop spans 15 amino acids. With V trimmed by 4 bases and J by 4 bases, 4 bases remained unmatched. Germline assignment: CDR1 SNHLY and CDR2 FYNNEI. The DNA of the CDR3 is TGTGCCAGCAGTGGGGGGACAGGGGGCTTAGAGACCCAGTACTTC. It yields the protein CASSGGTGGLETQYF.

This chain joins TRBV19 and TRBJ2-1; 8 bases fit TRBD2. The V gene's germline CDR1 is LNHDA and CDR2 SQIVND (reference sequence). This CDR3 has 15 amino acids. The trim removed 3 bases at V and 5 bases at J, leaving 6 bases unmatched. The CDR3 protein is CASSIRETSDNEQFF. The CDR3 nucleotides read TGTGCCAGTAGTATTAGGGAGACTAGCGACAATGAGCAGTTCTTC.